Sequencing of this T cell receptor (beta chain) was carried out in a study of blood T cell repertoires in COVID-19. About the study: Sites across the United States, Italy and Spain contributed samples from acute and convalescent COVID-19.

The CDR3 covers 16 residues. With V trimmed by 0 bases and J by 8 bases, 10 bases remained unmatched. CDR1 and CDR2 (germline): SGDLS, YYNGEE. Enrollees, about 18 to 100 years old, lived in 24 US areas. Per the study methods: Scientists estimated how many nucleated cells there were by amplifying reference gene primers. The method was immunoSEQ multiplex PCR; TCRdb's version includes in-frame clones alone and lacks a portion of them. V, J and clone size reflect that table, while D and trimming were determined from the DNA. The table lists 210,000 or so clones, over 75% of them singletons. Sequencing was carried out using PBMCs or T cells enriched from blood (not recorded which). The chain carries TRBV9 and TRBJ1-4, with 7 bases that match TRBD1. The receptor was derived from a woman aged 25 to 45 who had been exposed to COVID-19. CDR3 DNA sequence: TGTGCCAGCAGCGTAGAGGGGGCGCCGGATCGAGAAAAACTGTTTTTT. It specifies CASSVEGAPDREKLFF.